Sequencing of this T cell receptor (beta chain) was carried out in a study of blood T cell repertoires in COVID-19. Clones were sequenced by immunoSEQ multiplex PCR, and TCRdb holds only the in-frame ones, with some missing. The table records about 160,000 clones, 70% to 80% of them present only once. With 1 base removed from V and 2 bases from J, the gap between germline ends came to 12 bases. Per germline, CDR1 SGHAT and CDR2 FQDESV (reference sequence). This CDR3 contains 15 residues. Sequences were obtained from peripheral blood. The sequence was obtained from a man in his sixties with acute or convalescent COVID-19. The rearrangement uses TRBV11-1 and TRBJ2-7; D possibly corresponds to TRBD2 (5 bases). Here the CDR3 reads CASSLDMEAPYEQYF. The DNA for the CDR3 is TGTGCCAGCAGCTTAGATATGGAGGCCCCCTACGAGCAGTACTTC.